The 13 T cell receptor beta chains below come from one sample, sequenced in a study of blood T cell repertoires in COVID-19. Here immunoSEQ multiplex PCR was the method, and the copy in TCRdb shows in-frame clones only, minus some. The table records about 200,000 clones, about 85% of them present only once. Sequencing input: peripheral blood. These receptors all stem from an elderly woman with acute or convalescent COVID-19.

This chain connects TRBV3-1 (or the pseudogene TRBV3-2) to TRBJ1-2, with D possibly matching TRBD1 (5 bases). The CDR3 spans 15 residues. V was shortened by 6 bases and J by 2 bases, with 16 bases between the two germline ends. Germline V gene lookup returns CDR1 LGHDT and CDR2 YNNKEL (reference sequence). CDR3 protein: CASSRAGIGNYGYTF. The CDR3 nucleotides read TGTGCCAGCAGTCGGGCAGGGATTGGGAACTATGGCTACACCTTC.

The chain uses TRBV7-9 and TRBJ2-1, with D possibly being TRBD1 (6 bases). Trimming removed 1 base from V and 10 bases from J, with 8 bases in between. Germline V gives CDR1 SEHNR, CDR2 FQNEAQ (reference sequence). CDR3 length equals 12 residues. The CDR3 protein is CASSLGGTEQFF. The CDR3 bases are TGTGCCAGCAGCTTAGGTGGGACAGAGCAGTTCTTC.

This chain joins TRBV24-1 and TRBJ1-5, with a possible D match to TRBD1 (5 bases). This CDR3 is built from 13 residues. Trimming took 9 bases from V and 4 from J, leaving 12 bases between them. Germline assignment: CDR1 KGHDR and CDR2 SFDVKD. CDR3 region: CATEAGLNQPQHF. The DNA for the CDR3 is TGTGCCACCGAGGCAGGGCTAAATCAGCCCCAGCATTTT.

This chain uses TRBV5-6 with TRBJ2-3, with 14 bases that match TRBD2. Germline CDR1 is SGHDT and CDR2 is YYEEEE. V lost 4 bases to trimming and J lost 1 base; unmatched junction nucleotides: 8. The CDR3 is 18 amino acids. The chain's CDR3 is CASSGTGTSGGRTDTQYF. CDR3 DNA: TGTGCCAGCAGCGGAACCGGGACTAGCGGGGGACGCACAGATACGCAGTATTTT. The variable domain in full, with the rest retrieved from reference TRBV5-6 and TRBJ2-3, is DAGVTQSPTHLIKTRGQQVTLRCSPKSGHDTVSWYQQALGQGPQFIFQYYEEEERQRGNFPDRFSGHQFPNYSSELNVNALLLGDSALYLCASSGTGTSGGRTDTQYFGPGTRLTVL.

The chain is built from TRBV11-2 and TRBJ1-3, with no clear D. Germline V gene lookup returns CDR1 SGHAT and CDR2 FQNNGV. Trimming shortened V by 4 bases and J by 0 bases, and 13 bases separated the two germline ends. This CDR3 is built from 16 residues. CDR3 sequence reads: CASSYPQVPSGNTIYF. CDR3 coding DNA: TGTGCCAGCAGCTACCCCCAGGTGCCCTCTGGAAACACCATATATTTT.

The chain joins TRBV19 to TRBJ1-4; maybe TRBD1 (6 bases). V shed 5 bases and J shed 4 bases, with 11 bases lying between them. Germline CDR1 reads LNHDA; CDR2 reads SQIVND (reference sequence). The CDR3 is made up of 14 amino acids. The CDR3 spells CASSPRRGNEKLFF. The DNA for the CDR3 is TGTGCCAGTAGTCCCCGCAGGGGTAATGAAAAACTGTTTTTT.

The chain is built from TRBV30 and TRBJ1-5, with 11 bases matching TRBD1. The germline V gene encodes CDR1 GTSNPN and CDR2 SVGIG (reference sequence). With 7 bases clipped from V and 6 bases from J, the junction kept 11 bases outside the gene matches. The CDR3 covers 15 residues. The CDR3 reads CAFSTGTGGFQPQHF. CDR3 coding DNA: TGTGCCTTCTCTACCGGGACAGGGGGTTTTCAGCCCCAGCATTTT. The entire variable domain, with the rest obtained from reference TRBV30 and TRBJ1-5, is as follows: SQTIHQWPATLVQPVGSPLSLECTVEGTSNPNLYWYRQAAGRGLQLLFYSVGIGQISSEVPQNLSASRPQDRQFILSSKKLLLSDSGFYLCAFSTGTGGFQPQHFGDGTRLSIL.

This CDR3 is CASSSQGAANQPQHF. The CDR3 region has the DNA TGTGCCAGCAGCTCACAGGGGGCCGCCAATCAGCCCCAGCATTTT. The V gene is TRBV9, the J gene TRBJ1-5, with 9 bases matching TRBD1. V gave up 4 bases and J gave up 3 bases; unmatched junction bases: 5. Germline lookup yields CDR1 SGDLS and CDR2 YYNGEE. The CDR3 has 15 residues.

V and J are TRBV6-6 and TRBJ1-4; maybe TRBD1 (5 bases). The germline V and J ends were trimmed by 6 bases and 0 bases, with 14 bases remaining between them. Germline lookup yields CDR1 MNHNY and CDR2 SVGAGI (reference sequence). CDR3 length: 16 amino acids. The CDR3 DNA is TGTGCCAGCAGATCCCGGGACTCTGCAACTAATGAAAAACTGTTTTTT. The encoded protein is CASRSRDSATNEKLFF.

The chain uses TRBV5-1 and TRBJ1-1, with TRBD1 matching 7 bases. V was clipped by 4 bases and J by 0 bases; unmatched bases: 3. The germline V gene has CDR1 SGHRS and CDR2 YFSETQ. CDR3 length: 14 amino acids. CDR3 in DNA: TGCGCCAGCAGCCCCGGACAGGTGAACACTGAAGCTTTCTTT. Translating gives CASSPGQVNTEAFF.

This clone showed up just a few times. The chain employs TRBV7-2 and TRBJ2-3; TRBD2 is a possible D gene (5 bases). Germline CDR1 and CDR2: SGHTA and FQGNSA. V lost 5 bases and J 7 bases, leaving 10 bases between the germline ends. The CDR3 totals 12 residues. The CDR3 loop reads CASSLQRYTQYF. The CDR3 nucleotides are TGTGCCAGCAGCCTACAGCGGTATACGCAGTATTTT.

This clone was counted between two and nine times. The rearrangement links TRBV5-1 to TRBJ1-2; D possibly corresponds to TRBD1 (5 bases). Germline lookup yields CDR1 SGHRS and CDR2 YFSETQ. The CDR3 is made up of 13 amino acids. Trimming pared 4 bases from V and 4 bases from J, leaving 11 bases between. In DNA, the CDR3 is TGCGCCAGCAGCATCAACCAGGGCTATGGCTACACCTTC. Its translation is CASSINQGYGYTF. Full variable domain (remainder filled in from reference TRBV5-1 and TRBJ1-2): KAGVTQTPRYLIKTRGQQVTLSCSPISGHRSVSWYQQTPGQGLQFLFEYFSETQRNKGNFPGRFSGRQFSNSRSEMNVSTLELGDSALYLCASSINQGYGYTFGSGTRLTVV.

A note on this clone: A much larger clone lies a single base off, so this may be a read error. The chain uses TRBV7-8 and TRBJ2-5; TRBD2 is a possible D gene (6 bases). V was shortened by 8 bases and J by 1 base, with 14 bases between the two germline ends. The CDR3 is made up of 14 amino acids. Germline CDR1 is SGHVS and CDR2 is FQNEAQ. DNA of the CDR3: TGTGCCAGCGGCCCGTGGACTATCCAAGAGACCCAGTACTTC. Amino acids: CASGPWTIQETQYF.